This TCR beta chain derives from a study of blood T cell repertoires in COVID-19. Germline V gene data show CDR1 as KGHSH and CDR2 as LQKENI. The length of the CDR3 is 13 residues. V was trimmed by 5 bases and J by 9 bases, leaving 14 bases between them. This clone was picked up one time. Assay used: immunoSEQ multiplex PCR; TCRdb lists only in-frame clones, some missing. Of about 270,000 clones listed, about 91% are singletons. This receptor was taken from a woman in her thirties or forties with acute COVID-19. The sample comprised PBMCs or T cells enriched from blood (not recorded which). V is TRBV18 and J is TRBJ1-5; D remains unclear. Here the CDR3 reads CASSNAGSRPQHF. CDR3 DNA sequence: TGTGCCAGCTCAAATGCGGGCTCGCGGCCCCAGCATTTT. Full variable domain (missing parts from reference TRBV18 and TRBJ1-5): NAGVMQNPRHLVRRRGQEARLRCSPMKGHSHVYWYRQLPEEGLKFMVYLQKENIIDESGMPKERFSAEFPKEGPSILRIQQVVRGDSAAYFCASSNAGSRPQHFGDGTRLSIL.